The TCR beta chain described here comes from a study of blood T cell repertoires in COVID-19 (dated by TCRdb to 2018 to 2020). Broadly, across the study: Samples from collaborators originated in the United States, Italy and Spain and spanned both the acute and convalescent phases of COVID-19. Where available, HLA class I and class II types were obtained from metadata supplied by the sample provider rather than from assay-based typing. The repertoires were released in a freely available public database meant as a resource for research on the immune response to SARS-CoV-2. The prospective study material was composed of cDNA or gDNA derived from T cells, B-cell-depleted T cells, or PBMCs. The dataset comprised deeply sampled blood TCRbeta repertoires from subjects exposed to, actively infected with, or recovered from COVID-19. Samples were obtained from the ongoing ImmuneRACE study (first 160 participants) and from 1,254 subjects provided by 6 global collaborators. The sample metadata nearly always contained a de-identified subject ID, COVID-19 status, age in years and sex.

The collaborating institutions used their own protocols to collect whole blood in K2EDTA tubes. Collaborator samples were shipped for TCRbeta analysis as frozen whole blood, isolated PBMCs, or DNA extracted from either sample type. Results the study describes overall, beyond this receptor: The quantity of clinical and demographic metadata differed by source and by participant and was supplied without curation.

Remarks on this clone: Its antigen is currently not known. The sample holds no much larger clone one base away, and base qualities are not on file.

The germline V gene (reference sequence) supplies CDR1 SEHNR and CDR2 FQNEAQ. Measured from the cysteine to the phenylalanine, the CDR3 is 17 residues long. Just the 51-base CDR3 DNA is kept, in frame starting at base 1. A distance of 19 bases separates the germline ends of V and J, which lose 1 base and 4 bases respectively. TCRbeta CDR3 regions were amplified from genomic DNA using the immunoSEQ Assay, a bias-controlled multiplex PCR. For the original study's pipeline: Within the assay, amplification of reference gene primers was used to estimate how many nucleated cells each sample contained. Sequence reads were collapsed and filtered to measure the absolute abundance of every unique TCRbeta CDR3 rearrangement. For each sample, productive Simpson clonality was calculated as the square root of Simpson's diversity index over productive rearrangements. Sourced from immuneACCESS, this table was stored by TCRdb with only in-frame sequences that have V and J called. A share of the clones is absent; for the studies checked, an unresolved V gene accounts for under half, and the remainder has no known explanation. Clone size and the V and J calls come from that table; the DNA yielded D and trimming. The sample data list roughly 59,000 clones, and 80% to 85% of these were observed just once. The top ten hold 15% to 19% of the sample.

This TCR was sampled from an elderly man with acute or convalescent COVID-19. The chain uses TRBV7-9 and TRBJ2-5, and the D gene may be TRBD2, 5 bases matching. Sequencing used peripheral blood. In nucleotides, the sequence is TGTGCCAGCAGCTTAGTTGCGAGGGATGACCTTGGAGAGACCCAGTACTTC. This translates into CASSLVARDDLGETQYF.